Reported below is one T cell receptor (beta chain). The record originates from a study of blood T cell repertoires in COVID-19. Overall study: Acute and convalescent COVID-19 samples came from the United States, Italy and Spain. T cells, B-cell-depleted T cells, or PBMCs provided the cDNA or gDNA that served as material.

From germline, CDR1 is SGDLS and CDR2 YYNGEE. The CDR3 spans 14 residues. Trimming cost V 3 bases and J 6 bases; bases outside gene matches: 4. In the source study's methods: Reference gene primer amplification yielded estimated nucleated cell counts. Sequencing used immunoSEQ multiplex PCR; TCRdb keeps in-frame clones, though not all of them. The DNA gave D and trimming, while V, J and clone size come from that table. The table lists about 190,000 clones, under 90% of them singletons. This chain connects TRBV9 to TRBJ2-2, with 8 bases matching TRBD1. Sequenced: peripheral blood. The source is a human donor in a cohort sampled during active COVID-19. The CDR3 loop reads CASSAGQAPGELFF. For the CDR3, the DNA is TGTGCCAGCAGCGCGGGACAGGCCCCCGGGGAGCTGTTTTTT.